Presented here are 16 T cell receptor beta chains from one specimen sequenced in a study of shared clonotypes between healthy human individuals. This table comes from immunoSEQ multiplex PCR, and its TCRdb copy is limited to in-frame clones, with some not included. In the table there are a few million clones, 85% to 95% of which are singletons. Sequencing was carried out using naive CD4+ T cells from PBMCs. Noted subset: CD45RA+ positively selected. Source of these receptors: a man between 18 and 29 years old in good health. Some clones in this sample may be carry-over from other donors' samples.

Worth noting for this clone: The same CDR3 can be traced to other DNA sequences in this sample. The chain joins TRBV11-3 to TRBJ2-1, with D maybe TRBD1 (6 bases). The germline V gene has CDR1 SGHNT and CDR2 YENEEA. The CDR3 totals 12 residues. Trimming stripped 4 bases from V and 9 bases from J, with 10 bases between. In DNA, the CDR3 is TGTGCCAGCAGCTCAGGGGTGGGTGAGCAGTTCTTC. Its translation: CASSSGVGEQFF.

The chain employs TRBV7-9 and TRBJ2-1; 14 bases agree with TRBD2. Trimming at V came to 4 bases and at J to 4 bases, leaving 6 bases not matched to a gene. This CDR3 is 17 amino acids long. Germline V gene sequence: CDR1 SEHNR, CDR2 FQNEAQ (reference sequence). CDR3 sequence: CASSSGLAGVSYNEQFF. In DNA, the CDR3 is TGTGCCAGCAGCTCGGGACTAGCGGGAGTTTCTTACAATGAGCAGTTCTTC.

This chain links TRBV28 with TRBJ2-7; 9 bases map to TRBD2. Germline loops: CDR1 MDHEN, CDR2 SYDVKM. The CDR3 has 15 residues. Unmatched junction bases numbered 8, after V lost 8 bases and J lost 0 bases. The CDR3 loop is CASVSSGISSYEQYF. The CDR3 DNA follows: TGTGCCAGCGTTTCTAGCGGGATCAGCTCCTACGAGCAGTACTTC.

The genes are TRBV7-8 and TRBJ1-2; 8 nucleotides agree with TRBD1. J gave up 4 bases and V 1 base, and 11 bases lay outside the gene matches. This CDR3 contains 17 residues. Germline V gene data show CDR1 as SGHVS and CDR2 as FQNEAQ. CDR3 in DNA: TGTGCCAGCAGCTTAGGAAACTCCGGACAGGGACTCTATGGCTACACCTTC. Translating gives CASSLGNSGQGLYGYTF.

The CDR3 reads CASSSTGVTEAFF. The CDR3 region has the DNA TGTGCCAGCAGCTCGACAGGGGTCACTGAAGCTTTCTTT. The chain joins TRBV5-4 to TRBJ1-1; 8 bases align to TRBD1. The CDR3 runs to 13 residues. V gave up 3 bases and J gave up 4 bases; unmatched junction bases: 2. Per the germline V gene, CDR1 is SGHNT and CDR2 is YYREEE (reference sequence). Using reference TRBV5-4 and TRBJ1-1 for the parts outside the CDR3, the full variable domain is ETGVTQSPTHLIKTRGQQVTLRCSSQSGHNTVSWYQQALGQGPQFIFQYYREEENGRGNFPPRFSGLQFPNYSSELNVNALELDDSALYLCASSSTGVTEAFFGQGTRLTVV.

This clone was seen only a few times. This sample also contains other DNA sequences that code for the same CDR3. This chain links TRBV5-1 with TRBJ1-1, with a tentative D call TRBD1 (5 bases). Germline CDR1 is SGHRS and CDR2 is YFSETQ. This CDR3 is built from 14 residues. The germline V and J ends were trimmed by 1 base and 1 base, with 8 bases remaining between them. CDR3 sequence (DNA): TGCGCCAGCAGCTTGAGGCAGGGGAACACTGAAGCTTTCTTT. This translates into CASSLRQGNTEAFF.

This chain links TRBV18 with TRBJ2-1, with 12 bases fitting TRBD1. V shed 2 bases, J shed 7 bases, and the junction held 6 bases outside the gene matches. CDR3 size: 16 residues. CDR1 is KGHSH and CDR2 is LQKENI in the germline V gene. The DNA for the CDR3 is TGTGCCAGCTCACCAGTTCGGGACAGGGGGCTAAATGAGCAGTTCTTC. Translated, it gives CASSPVRDRGLNEQFF.

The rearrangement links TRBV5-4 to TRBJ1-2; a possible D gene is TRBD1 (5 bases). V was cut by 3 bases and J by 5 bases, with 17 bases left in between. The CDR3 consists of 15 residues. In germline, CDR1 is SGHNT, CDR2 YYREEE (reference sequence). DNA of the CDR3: TGTGCCAGCAGCTCCTACCGGGACCTGAAGTATGGCTACACCTTC. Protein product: CASSSYRDLKYGYTF.

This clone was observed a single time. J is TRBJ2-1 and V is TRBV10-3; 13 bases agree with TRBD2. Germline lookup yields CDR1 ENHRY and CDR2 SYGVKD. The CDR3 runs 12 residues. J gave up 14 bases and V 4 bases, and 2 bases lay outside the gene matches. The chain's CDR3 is CAISGGTSGEFF. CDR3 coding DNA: TGTGCCATCAGTGGTGGGACTAGCGGGGAGTTCTTC.

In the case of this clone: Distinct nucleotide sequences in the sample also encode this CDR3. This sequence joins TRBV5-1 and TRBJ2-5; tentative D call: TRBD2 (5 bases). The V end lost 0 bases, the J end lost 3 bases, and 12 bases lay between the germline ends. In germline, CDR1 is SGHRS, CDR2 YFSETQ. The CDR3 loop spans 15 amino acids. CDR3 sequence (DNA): TGCGCCAGCAGCTTGGGCGGTACTAGAGAAGAGACCCAGTACTTC. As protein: CASSLGGTREETQYF.

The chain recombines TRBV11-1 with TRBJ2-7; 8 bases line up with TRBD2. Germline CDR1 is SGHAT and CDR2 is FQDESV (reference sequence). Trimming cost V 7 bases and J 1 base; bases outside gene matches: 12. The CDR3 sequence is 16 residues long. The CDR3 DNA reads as TGTGCCAGCACCCCCGGGGGGGCAGGAGTTTCCTACGAGCAGTACTTC. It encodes CASTPGGAGVSYEQYF.

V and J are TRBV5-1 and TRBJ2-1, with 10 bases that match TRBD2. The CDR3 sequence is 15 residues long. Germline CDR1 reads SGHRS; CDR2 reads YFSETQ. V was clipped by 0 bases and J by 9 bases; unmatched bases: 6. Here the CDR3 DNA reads TGCGCCAGCAGCTTGGCGGTAGCGGGAGGTACTGAGCAGTTCTTC. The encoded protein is CASSLAVAGGTEQFF.

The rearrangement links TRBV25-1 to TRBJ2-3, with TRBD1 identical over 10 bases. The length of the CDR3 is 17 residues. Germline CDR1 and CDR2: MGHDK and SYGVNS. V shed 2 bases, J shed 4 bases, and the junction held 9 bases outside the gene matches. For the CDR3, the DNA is TGTGCCAGCAGTGAAAACATAGGGACAGGGGACCCAGATACGCAGTATTTT. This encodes CASSENIGTGDPDTQYF.

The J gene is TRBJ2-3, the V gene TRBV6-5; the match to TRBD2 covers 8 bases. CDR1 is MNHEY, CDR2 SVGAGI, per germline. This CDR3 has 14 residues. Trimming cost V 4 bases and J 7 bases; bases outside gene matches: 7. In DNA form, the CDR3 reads TGTGCCAGCAGTTCCCCGGGACTAGATTATACGCAGTATTTT. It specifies CASSSPGLDYTQYF.

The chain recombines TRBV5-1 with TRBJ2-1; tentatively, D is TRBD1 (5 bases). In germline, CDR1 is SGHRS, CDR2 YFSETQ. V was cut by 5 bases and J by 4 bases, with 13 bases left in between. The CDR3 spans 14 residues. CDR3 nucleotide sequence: TGCGCCAGCAGTCAAATAACAGGTTACAATGAGCAGTTCTTC. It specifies CASSQITGYNEQFF.

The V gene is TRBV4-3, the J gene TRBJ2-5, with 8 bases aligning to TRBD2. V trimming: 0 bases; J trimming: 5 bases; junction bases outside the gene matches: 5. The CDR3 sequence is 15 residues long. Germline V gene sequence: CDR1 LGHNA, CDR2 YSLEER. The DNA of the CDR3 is TGCGCCAGCAGCCAAGATAGCGGGGCAGCCGAGACCCAGTACTTC. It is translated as CASSQDSGAAETQYF.